The T cell receptor (beta chain) described here comes from a study of T-cell reconstitution after alpha-beta-depleted transplantation in children. Unique molecular identifiers were built into the TCRbeta library. TCRdb reprocessed the PCR reads via MiXCR and lists one record per CDR3 protein. The table lists about 500,000 distinct CDR3 sequences, approximately 32% of them singletons, with roughly 2.5% in the top ten. Germline CDR1 SGHTA, CDR2 FQGNSA. The CDR3 runs 15 residues. The junction had 6 bases not matched to a gene; V was cut back by 5 bases and J by 3 bases. This TCR came from a human donor who donated a stem cell graft to a child with aplastic anemia. Source: PBMCs from the stem cell graft donor, taken from the stem cell graft. The rearrangement links TRBV7-2 to TRBJ2-7; 11 nucleotides agree with TRBD1. CDR3 nucleotide sequence: TGTGCCAGCAGCGGCGCCGGGACAGGGGGCTACGAGCAGTACTTC. Translating gives CASSGAGTGGYEQYF.